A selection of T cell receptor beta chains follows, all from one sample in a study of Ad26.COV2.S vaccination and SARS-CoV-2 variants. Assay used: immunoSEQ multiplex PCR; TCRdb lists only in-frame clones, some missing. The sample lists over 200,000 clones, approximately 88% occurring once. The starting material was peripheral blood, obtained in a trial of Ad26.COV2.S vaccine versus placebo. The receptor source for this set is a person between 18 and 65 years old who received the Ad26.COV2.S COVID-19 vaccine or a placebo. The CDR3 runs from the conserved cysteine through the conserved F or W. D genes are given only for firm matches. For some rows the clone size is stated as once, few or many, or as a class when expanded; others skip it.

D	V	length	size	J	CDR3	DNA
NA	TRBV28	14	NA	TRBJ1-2	CASSLEQGYYGYTF	TGTGCCAGCAGTTTAGAACAGGGATACTATGGCTACACCTTC
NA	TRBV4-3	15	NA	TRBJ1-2	CASSQDTRGFEGYTF	TGCGCCAGCAGCCAAGATACTAGAGGGTTCGAGGGCTACACCTTC
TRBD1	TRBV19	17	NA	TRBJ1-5	CASSIQGGSYSNQPQHF	TGTGCCAGTAGTATACAGGGGGGATCCTATAGCAATCAGCCCCAGCATTTT
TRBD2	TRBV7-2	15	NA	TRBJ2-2	CASSSSGESTGELFF	TGTGCCAGCAGCTCCAGCGGGGAGTCCACCGGGGAGCTGTTTTTT
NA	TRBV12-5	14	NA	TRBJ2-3	CASGPGTSTDTQYF	TGTGCTAGTGGTCCCGGGACTAGCACAGATACGCAGTATTTT
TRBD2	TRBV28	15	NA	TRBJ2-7	CASSSSGGAFYEQYF	TGTGCCAGCAGTTCTAGCGGGGGGGCCTTCTACGAGCAGTACTTC
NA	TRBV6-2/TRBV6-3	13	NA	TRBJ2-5	CASSYHPSETQYF	TGTGCCAGCAGTTACCACCCTTCCGAGACCCAGTACTTC
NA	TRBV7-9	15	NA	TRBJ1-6	CASSLRTAYNSPLHF	TGTGCCAGCAGCCTACGGACAGCCTATAATTCACCCCTCCACTTT
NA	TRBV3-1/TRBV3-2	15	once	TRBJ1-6	CASSQVGGANSPLHF	TGTGCCAGCAGCCAAGTAGGGGGAGCCAATTCACCCCTCCACTTT
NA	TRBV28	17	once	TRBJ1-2	CASSLSGMRGRNYGYTF	TGTGCCAGCAGTTTATCCGGAATGCGGGGACGGAACTATGGCTACACCTTC